Presented here are 27 T cell receptor beta chains from one specimen sequenced in a study of T-cell reconstitution after alpha-beta-depleted transplantation in children. Unique molecular identifiers were incorporated into the prepared TCRbeta library. Using its own MiXCR run on the PCR reads, TCRdb lists one record per CDR3 protein. In the table there are about 460,000 distinct CDR3 sequences, around 10% of which are singletons. This specimen consisted of PBMCs, mostly from graft donor cells, obtained 180 days after TCRalphabeta/CD19-depleted stem cell transplant. The source of these receptors is a female patient under 10 years old who had a stem cell transplant for aplastic anemia, so the T cells may come from the graft donor.

This sequence joins TRBV19 and TRBJ2-7; maybe TRBD1 (6 bases). This CDR3 has 15 amino acids. Germline values: CDR1 LNHDA, CDR2 SQIVND (reference sequence). Deletions cut 6 bases from V and 4 bases from J, with 19 bases between. The CDR3 nucleotides are TGTGCCAGTAGCACCCAGAAGGGGACATCTTACGAGCAGTACTTC. It specifies CASSTQKGTSYEQYF.

The rearrangement links TRBV28 to TRBJ2-6; D might be TRBD1 (7 bases). Germline V CDR1 and CDR2: MDHEN, SYDVKM. The CDR3 consists of 15 residues. Between the trimmed V and J ends, which lost 2 bases and 8 bases, there was a span of 13 bases. In DNA form, the CDR3 reads TGTGCCAGCAGTTTAATGACAGGGAGGTCCAACGTCCTGACTTTC. Protein product: CASSLMTGRSNVLTF.

J is TRBJ1-1 and V is TRBV27, with D uncertain. Germline-derived CDR1 and CDR2 are MNHEY and SMNVEV (reference sequence). The CDR3 contains 15 residues. Deletions cut 3 bases from V and 2 bases from J, with 13 bases between. This chain's CDR3 is CASSFRRASNTEAFF. The CDR3, as DNA: TGTGCCAGCAGTTTCAGGCGGGCATCCAACACTGAAGCTTTCTTT.

This chain uses TRBV5-4 with TRBJ2-3, with no clear D. The CDR3 consists of 15 residues. Trimming removed 1 base from V and 2 bases from J, with 11 bases in between. CDR1 and CDR2 (germline): SGHNT, YYREEE (reference sequence). CDR3 nucleotides: TGTGCCAGCAGCTTGCGACAAACTTACACAGATACGCAGTATTTT. Protein: CASSLRQTYTDTQYF. Together with reference TRBV5-4 and TRBJ2-3, the CDR3 gives the full variable domain: ETGVTQSPTHLIKTRGQQVTLRCSSQSGHNTVSWYQQALGQGPQFIFQYYREEENGRGNFPPRFSGLQFPNYSSELNVNALELDDSALYLCASSLRQTYTDTQYFGPGTRLTVL.

The chain recombines TRBV12-5 with TRBJ2-6; D gene uncertain. Per germline, CDR1 LGHNT and CDR2 FRNRAP. Trimming took off 1 base at V and 0 bases at J, with 7 bases between the two ends. The CDR3 loop spans 16 amino acids. CDR3 loop: CASGLAVSSGANVLTF. Written as DNA, the CDR3 is TGTGCTAGTGGTTTGGCCGTGAGCTCTGGGGCCAACGTCCTGACTTTC.

The genes are TRBV7-8 and TRBJ2-3, with D unresolved. Germline loops: CDR1 SGHVS, CDR2 FQNEAQ. V lost 0 bases, J lost 4 bases, and 20 bases lay in between. CDR3 length: 18 amino acids. The CDR3 DNA is TGTGCCAGCAGCTTAGCCTTAAACGGACGGTCCCTTGCAGATACGCAGTATTTT. It is translated as CASSLALNGRSLADTQYF.

This clonotype was observed a handful of times. The chain combines TRBV5-1 with TRBJ2-2; D unresolved. The CDR3 spans 17 residues. The V gene's germline CDR1 is SGHRS and CDR2 YFSETQ. The ends were cut back, 0 bases at V and 3 bases at J, with 15 bases in the middle. The CDR3 loop reads CASSLVVGEAYTGELFF. For the CDR3, the DNA is TGCGCCAGCAGCTTGGTAGTAGGAGAGGCGTACACCGGGGAGCTGTTTTTT.

This chain links TRBV29-1 with TRBJ2-7; 9 bases agree with TRBD1. Losses at the gene ends were 2 bases for V and 4 bases for J; bases not matched to a gene: 9. The CDR3 loop spans 15 amino acids. In germline, CDR1 is SQVTM, CDR2 ANQGSEA. The CDR3 DNA reads as TGCAGCGTTGAAACGAGGGACAGGGCAGAATACGAGCAGTACTTC. Translated: CSVETRDRAEYEQYF.

J is TRBJ2-7 and V is TRBV11-1; no definite D call. The V end was cut by 4 bases, the J end by 4 bases, with 8 bases between. Germline values: CDR1 SGHAT, CDR2 FQDESV (reference sequence). The CDR3 totals 12 residues. The CDR3 here is CASSSELYEQYV. DNA for the CDR3: TGTGCCAGCAGCTCGGAACTATACGAGCAGTACGTC.

The chain joins TRBV28 to TRBJ2-3; TRBD1 aligns across 12 bases. CDR1 is MDHEN and CDR2 is SYDVKM in the germline V gene. CDR3 length: 16 amino acids. Unmatched junction bases numbered 2, after V lost 4 bases and J lost 0 bases. CDR3 coding DNA: TGTGCCAGCAGTTATGGGACAGGGGGCAGCACAGATACGCAGTATTTT. It specifies CASSYGTGGSTDTQYF.

The chain joins TRBV12-3 or TRBV12-4 to TRBJ2-2, with TRBD2 as a possible D gene (5 bases). The CDR3 is made up of 14 amino acids. Trimming removed 4 bases at V and 7 bases at J, with 13 bases between. The CDR3 reads CASSYSAGGGELFF. CDR3 DNA sequence: TGTGCCAGCAGTTATAGCGCCGGAGGCGGGGAGCTGTTTTTT.

The V call is TRBV6-1, the J call TRBJ2-7; tentatively, D is TRBD1 (6 bases). The CDR3 has 15 amino acids. V was clipped by 8 bases and J by 1 base, with 18 bases between them. Per germline, CDR1 MNHNS and CDR2 SASEGT. In DNA form, the CDR3 reads TGTGCCAGCGGAGGTGATGTAGGGGGTTCCTACGAGCAGTACTTC. It is translated as CASGGDVGGSYEQYF.

The CDR3 loop is CAWSEGQNTGELFF. The DNA for the CDR3 is TGTGCCTGGAGCGAAGGACAGAACACCGGGGAGCTGTTTTTT. The rearrangement uses TRBV30 and TRBJ2-2, with D possibly being TRBD1 (5 bases). The CDR3 covers 14 residues. V lost 3 bases and J lost 1, with 9 bases in between. Germline CDR1 reads GTSNPN; CDR2 reads SVGIG (reference sequence).

This chain links TRBV7-9 with TRBJ1-2; 7 bases align to TRBD1. Trimming cost V 0 bases and J 6 bases; bases outside gene matches: 4. The CDR3 extends over 14 amino acids. Germline CDR1 is SEHNR and CDR2 is FQNEAQ (reference sequence). The CDR3 loop is CASSLAAGGHGYTF. The DNA of the CDR3 is TGTGCCAGCAGCTTAGCGGCAGGGGGTCATGGCTACACCTTC.

This clonotype was recorded at least ten times. The gene calls are TRBV7-2 and TRBJ2-3, with TRBD1 identical over 8 bases. The junction had 4 bases not matched to a gene; V was cut back by 9 bases and J by 2 bases. The CDR3 is 13 residues long. Germline V lookup: CDR1 SGHTA, CDR2 FQGNSA. The CDR3 bases are TGTGCCAGTACGGACAGGGTCACAGATACGCAGTATTTT. Amino acid sequence: CASTDRVTDTQYF.

The rearrangement links TRBV13 to TRBJ2-3; D is ambiguous. V dropped 2 bases and J dropped 0 bases, with 9 bases sitting between them. This CDR3 spans 15 amino acids. CDR1 and CDR2 from the germline V gene are PRHDT and FYEKMQ (reference sequence). The CDR3 DNA sequence: TGTGCCAGCAGCTTATGGAAGACTAGCACAGATACGCAGTATTTT. It specifies CASSLWKTSTDTQYF.

This clonotype was seen a few times. V and J are TRBV6-2 or TRBV6-3 and TRBJ2-7, with D possibly TRBD1 on 6 matching bases. The CDR3 spans 13 residues. Trimming removed 5 bases from V and 2 bases from J, with 10 bases in between. CDR1 MNHEY and CDR2 SVGEGT come from the germline V gene. The CDR3 is CASSVDRTYEQYV. The CDR3 coding sequence is TGTGCCAGCAGTGTCGACAGGACCTACGAGCAGTACGTC.

The chain couples TRBV30 to TRBJ1-5; D not resolved. Germline loops: CDR1 GTSNPN, CDR2 SVGIG (reference sequence). This CDR3 has 16 amino acids. The ends were cut back, 0 bases at V and 3 bases at J, with 15 bases in the middle. CDR3 DNA sequence: TGTGCCTGGAGTGTACTTTCGGGAGTCTCCAATCAGCCCCAGCATTTT. Translating gives CAWSVLSGVSNQPQHF.

A word on this clonotype: This probably arose from a read error, given a far larger clone one base away. The V call is TRBV12-3 or TRBV12-4, the J call TRBJ2-2, with a possible D match to TRBD2 (6 bases). This CDR3 is built from 15 residues. The chain's CDR3 is CASSLGGTNTGGLFF. Written as DNA, the CDR3 is TGTGCCAGCAGTTTAGGCGGGACGAACACCGGGGGGCTGTTTTTT.

About this clonotype: Since no conserved phenylalanine or tryptophan closes the CDR3, a read error is the likely cause. This rearrangement joins TRBV11-2 to TRBJ2-7; perhaps TRBD1 as D (6 bases). This CDR3 is 14 amino acids long. The germline CDR1 and CDR2 sequences are SGHAT and FQNNGV. V lost 4 bases, J lost 0 bases, and 10 bases lay in between. The CDR3 DNA reads TGTGCCAGCAGCTCCGGACAGAGCTCCTACGAGCAGTACTTG. Translated, it gives CASSSGQSSYEQYL.

This clonotype was detected many times. This chain connects TRBV5-1 to TRBJ2-2, with 9 bases lining up with TRBD1. The CDR3 contains 13 residues. Trimming at V came to 7 bases and at J to 5 bases, leaving 3 bases not matched to a gene. Germline CDR1 is SGHRS and CDR2 is YFSETQ. The CDR3 DNA reads TGCGCCAGCCGTGGACAGGGGACCGGGGAGCTGTTTTTT. This encodes CASRGQGTGELFF.

The chain uses TRBV2 and TRBJ2-1; D unresolved. V lost 6 bases and J lost 1, with 10 bases in between. Germline assignment: CDR1 SNHLY and CDR2 FYNNEI. The CDR3 totals 14 residues. The CDR3 DNA follows: TGTGCCAGCAGCCCCGCCCGGTCCTACAATGAGCAGTTCTTC. The encoded protein is CASSPARSYNEQFF.

The chain couples TRBV14 to TRBJ2-3; D unresolved. The V gene's germline CDR1 is SGHDN and CDR2 FVKESK. With 4 bases removed from V and 2 bases from J, the gap between germline ends came to 10 bases. The CDR3 consists of 14 residues. The CDR3 sequence is CASSRSQATDTQYF. CDR3 in DNA: TGTGCCAGCAGCCGGTCCCAGGCCACAGATACGCAGTATTTT.

The chain employs TRBV10-1 and TRBJ2-2; D ambiguous. Trimming pared 6 bases from V and 9 bases from J, leaving 14 bases between. Per the germline V gene, CDR1 is WNHNN and CDR2 is SYGVQD (reference sequence). There are 13 residues in the CDR3. CDR3 DNA: TGCGCCAGCAGCCCTGGAGTGAGGAGGGAGCTGTTTTTT. This gives the protein CASSPGVRRELFF.

The chain uses TRBV20-1 and TRBJ2-1, with TRBD1 matching over 7 bases. Germline values: CDR1 DFQATT, CDR2 SNEGSKA (reference sequence). This CDR3 contains 14 residues. The J segment lost 3 bases and the V segment lost 4 bases, leaving 6 bases of the junction unmatched. DNA for the CDR3: TGCAGTGCTAAAATGGGACAGATCTACAATGAGCAGTTCTTC. This sequence encodes CSAKMGQIYNEQFF.

V and J are TRBV15 and TRBJ2-1, with 9 bases aligning to TRBD2. The CDR3 runs 15 residues. J gave up 7 bases and V 5 bases, and 9 bases lay outside the gene matches. Looked up from germline, CDR1 is LNHNV and CDR2 is YYDKDF (reference sequence). The CDR3 DNA reads as TGTGCCACCAGCGGGAGAGCGGGAGGCGGGAATGAGCAGTTCTTC. Translating gives CATSGRAGGGNEQFF.

This clonotype was observed a few times. This chain connects TRBV20-1 to TRBJ1-2, with a weak D call TRBD1 (5 bases). Trimming removed 5 bases from V and 8 bases from J, with 15 bases in between. Germline CDR1 and CDR2: DFQATT and SNEGSKA (reference sequence). The CDR3 sequence is 12 residues long. The chain's CDR3 is CSARGAYLGYTF. Here the CDR3 DNA reads TGCAGTGCTCGGGGCGCCTACCTCGGCTACACCTTC.